These 6 T cell receptor beta chains were sequenced from one sample in a study of shared clonotypes between healthy human individuals. The protocol was immunoSEQ multiplex PCR, while the TCRdb copy is restricted to in-frame clones and leaves out a portion. The profile shows approximately 470,000 clones, roughly 80% of them singletons. Sequencing used PBMCs. The origin of the receptors is a woman aged 40-49 years in good health. Some clones in this sample may be carry-over from other donors' samples.

The gene calls are TRBV5-1 and TRBJ1-1; TRBD1 matches 7 bases. V dropped 6 bases and J dropped 8; count of bases not matched to a gene: 16. From germline, CDR1 is SGHRS and CDR2 YFSETQ. The CDR3 sequence is 15 residues long. The CDR3 reads CASTPHAGTVIEAFF. The CDR3, as DNA: TGCGCCAGCACACCGCATGCCGGGACAGTCATCGAAGCTTTCTTT.

The chain links TRBV28 to TRBJ2-5; unclear D gene. This CDR3 has 12 amino acids. V shed 6 bases and J shed 4 bases, with 9 bases lying between them. From germline, CDR1 is MDHEN and CDR2 SYDVKM. The DNA of the CDR3 is TGTGCCAGCAGCGCAGGTGGAGAGACCCAGTACTTC. Its translation: CASSAGGETQYF.

As DNA, the CDR3 is TGTGCCAGCAGCCAAGATTACTCAATTGACACCTACGAGCAGTACTTC. Amino acids: CASSQDYSIDTYEQYF. The rearrangement links TRBV4-2 to TRBJ2-7; D not certain. Trimming left V 0 bases short and J 2 bases short, with 14 bases between. The CDR3 is made up of 16 amino acids. Germline loops: CDR1 LGHNA, CDR2 YNFKEQ.

A note on this clone: This same CDR3 is encoded by further DNA sequences in the sample. The V call is TRBV18, the J call TRBJ2-1; 7 bases agree with TRBD2. V lost 0 bases and J lost 0; bases outside the gene matches: 2. CDR1 and CDR2 from the germline V gene are KGHSH and LQKENI. The CDR3 sequence is 16 residues long. The CDR3 DNA reads as TGTGCCAGCTCACCACCTGGCGGGAGCTCCTACAATGAGCAGTTCTTC. Protein product: CASSPPGGSSYNEQFF.

At least ten counts were recorded for this clone. This CDR3 is also generated by other DNA sequences in the sample. The V gene is TRBV30, the J gene TRBJ2-7; no reliable D call. The CDR3 covers 13 residues. Germline CDR1 GTSNPN, CDR2 SVGIG (reference sequence). Trimming left V 2 bases short and J 12 bases short, with 20 bases between. CDR3 coding DNA: TGTGCCTGGAGTATGCCGGCGGAGCCGTTTGCGTACTTC. It codes for CAWSMPAEPFAYF.

The genes are TRBV28 and TRBJ2-3, with 15 bases identical to TRBD2. Trimming at V came to 2 bases and at J to 0 bases, leaving 6 bases not matched to a gene. The CDR3 covers 19 residues. Germline V gene data show CDR1 as MDHEN and CDR2 as SYDVKM. The CDR3 DNA reads TGTGCCAGCAGTTTAGGGCTCGGGACTAGCGGGAGGAGCACAGATACGCAGTATTTT. This gives the protein CASSLGLGTSGRSTDTQYF.